This T cell receptor (beta chain) was retrieved from a study of cytomegalovirus exposure and HLA in healthy donors. Study observations and caveats: In a later analysis, first-cohort TCR clusters were found to tend to co-occur in the 95 to 150 validation repertoires. Reportedly, diagnosis of cytomegalovirus status by the classifier showed high specificity and sensitivity. A few CMV-associated chains were confirmed in vitro to be specific for CMV antigens.

Measured with immunoSEQ multiplex PCR; TCRdb has only the in-frame clones, and not every one. The table has some 350,000 clones, roughly 87% seen once. Turning to this clone: Its antigen is not known.

This CDR3 spans 16 amino acids. CDR1 LGHNA and CDR2 YNFKEQ come from the germline V gene. V was pared by 1 base and J by 1 base, with 4 bases of the junction left unmatched. The donors were members of the validation cohort comprising approximately 120 subjects, separate from the approximately 700-subject first cohort. The rearrangement uses TRBV4-2 and TRBJ1-5, with TRBD1 matching over 7 bases. Sequencing input: PBMCs. This receptor was identified in a woman aged 25-40 years in good health and CMV-seropositive. The CDR3 is CASSQGAGGSNQPQHF. CDR3 DNA sequence: TGTGCCAGCAGCCAAGGAGCAGGGGGGAGCAATCAGCCCCAGCATTTT.